This T cell receptor beta chain was documented in a study of blood T cell repertoires in COVID-19. Study summary: Samples of COVID-19 (acute and convalescent) were obtained from the United States, Italy and Spain. PBMCs, B-cell-depleted T cells, or T cells were the source of the cDNA or gDNA that made up the material.

This CDR3 has 15 residues. Trimming cost V 1 base and J 4 bases, with 10 bases left between them. Germline assignment: CDR1 LGHDT and CDR2 YNNKEL (reference sequence). In the authors' methods: Estimation of nucleated cell counts relied on the amplification of reference gene primers. The assay was immunoSEQ multiplex PCR, and TCRdb's table has in-frame clones only and misses some. The V and J calls and the clone size are those of that table, but D and trimming were determined from the DNA. The sample consists of under 200,000 clones, about nine tenths of them appearing once. The J gene is TRBJ2-2, the V gene TRBV3-1 (or the pseudogene TRBV3-2); a possible D gene is TRBD1 (6 bases). The specimen sequenced was peripheral blood. This receptor was identified in a man aged 45-65 years with acute or convalescent COVID-19. The CDR3 loop reads CASSQVTGATGELFF. The CDR3, as DNA: TGTGCCAGCAGCCAAGTGACAGGTGCCACCGGGGAGCTGTTTTTT.